This T cell receptor beta chain emerged from a study of cytomegalovirus exposure and HLA in healthy donors. The CDR3 loop spans 14 amino acids. The V gene lost 2 bases and the J gene lost 0 bases, with 10 bases spanning the gap. Germline CDR1 reads GTSNPN; CDR2 reads SVGIG (reference sequence). With regard to this clone: The antigen is unknown.

The PCR employed 60 Vbeta primers together with 13 Jbeta primers. Some clones are missing from TCRdb's copy, which holds only in-frame ones; the method was immunoSEQ multiplex PCR. The sample consists of about 200,000 clones, about 77% of them appearing once. Study observations and caveats: A cluster of highly shared sequence variants was likely a sequencing artifact.

This receptor was obtained from a woman in her thirties in good health and CMV-seronegative. The chain couples TRBV30 to TRBJ1-2, with D possibly matching TRBD1 (5 bases). Sequenced material: PBMCs. CDR3 sequence: CAWSRQGPNYGYTF. In nucleotides, the CDR3 is TGTGCCTGGAGTCGCCAGGGCCCTAACTATGGCTACACCTTC.